This T cell receptor beta chain came from a study of radiotherapy plus CTLA-4 blockade in lung cancer. The protocol was immunoSEQ multiplex PCR, while the TCRdb copy is restricted to in-frame clones and leaves out a portion. The sample carries more than 30,000 clones, roughly 70% recorded once. This clone was counted only a few times. The germline V gene encodes CDR1 SGDLS and CDR2 YYNGEE. There are 16 residues in the CDR3. J gave up 2 bases and V 3 bases, and 6 bases lay outside the gene matches. The TCR sequence derives from a human donor with non-small cell lung cancer who had stable disease on radiotherapy plus ipilimumab. V is TRBV9 and J is TRBJ2-5, with 11 bases that match TRBD2. The source material was peripheral blood, sampled from a patient treated with radiotherapy plus ipilimumab. The CDR3 bases are TGTGCCAGCAGCGCGCTAGCGGGAGGCCCTCAAGAGACCCAGTACTTC. The encoded protein is CASSALAGGPQETQYF.